The 9 T cell receptor beta chains listed next were all sequenced from one sample in a study of PD-L1 blockade in urothelial cancer. Sample time point: peripheral blood 6 weeks after treatment start. The table came from immunoSEQ multiplex PCR; TCRdb's copy has only in-frame clones and leaves some out. The sample includes just over 40,000 clones, approximately 81% of them seen just once. The input for sequencing was PBMCs, taken around atezolizumab (anti-PD-L1) treatment. These receptors originate from a man aged 70 or older with urothelial cancer.

The chain has TRBV27 and TRBJ2-6; no reliable D call. Looked up from germline, CDR1 is MNHEY and CDR2 is SMNVEV (reference sequence). Trimming removed 3 bases from V and 1 base from J, with 4 bases in between. The CDR3 runs to 14 residues. The CDR3 here is CASSFSSGANVLTF. CDR3 nucleotides: TGTGCCAGCAGTTTCTCGTCTGGGGCCAACGTCCTGACTTTC.

The rearrangement links TRBV5-1 to TRBJ1-5, with 9 positions matching TRBD1. The germline gives CDR1 SGHRS, CDR2 YFSETQ. V lost 4 bases and J lost 5; bases outside the gene matches: 1. The CDR3 is 13 amino acids. In DNA form, the CDR3 reads TGCGCCAGCAGCCGGACAGGGGATCAGCCCCAGCATTTT. Its translation: CASSRTGDQPQHF.

The CDR3 loop reads CASSEVGPSGANVLTF. DNA of the CDR3: TGTGCCAGCAGTGAAGTTGGGCCCTCTGGGGCCAACGTCCTGACTTTC. The chain is built from TRBV6-1 and TRBJ2-6; D is unclear. The CDR3 spans 16 residues. CDR1 and CDR2 from the germline V gene are MNHNS and SASEGT. V was pared by 1 base and J by 0 bases, with 7 bases between.

The V and J genes are TRBV5-4 and TRBJ2-7; 10 positions agree with TRBD1. The germline V gene encodes CDR1 SGHNT and CDR2 YYREEE (reference sequence). Unmatched junction bases numbered 9, after V lost 4 bases and J lost 5 bases. This CDR3 has 15 residues. DNA for the CDR3: TGTGCCAGCAGCCCGGACGGGGACAGGGGCCACGAGCAGTACTTC. Translation gives CASSPDGDRGHEQYF.

The gene calls are TRBV14 and TRBJ1-4, with 7 bases lining up with TRBD1. Germline CDR1 is SGHDN and CDR2 is FVKESK. Germline trimming cut 2 bases from V and 0 bases from J; bases unmatched to any gene: 6. There are 17 residues in the CDR3. CDR3 sequence (DNA): TGTGCCAGCAGCCAAAGGACAGGTACAGCAACTAATGAAAAACTGTTTTTT. It encodes CASSQRTGTATNEKLFF.

The rearrangement links TRBV5-6 to TRBJ2-4; 8 nucleotides match TRBD2. Losses at the gene ends were 2 bases for V and 1 base for J; bases not matched to a gene: 11. This CDR3 contains 18 residues. Germline V gene lookup returns CDR1 SGHDT and CDR2 YYEEEE. Here the CDR3 DNA reads TGTGCCAGCAGCTTTTTCATCGTGCGGGAGGAGGCCAAAAACATTCAGTACTTC. Translated, it gives CASSFFIVREEAKNIQYF.

This clone was seen only once. This chain links TRBV6-5 with TRBJ1-1, with D unresolved. Germline values: CDR1 MNHEY, CDR2 SVGAGI. Trimming took off 6 bases at V and 0 bases at J, with 8 bases between the two ends. There are 13 residues in the CDR3. Written as DNA, the CDR3 is TGTGCCAGCAGCCGCGACATGAACACTGAAGCTTTCTTT. The encoded protein is CASSRDMNTEAFF.

The chain's CDR3 is CASRGSNQPQHF. CDR3 nucleotides: TGTGCCAGCCGGGGAAGCAATCAGCCCCAGCATTTT. V usage is TRBV2 and J usage is TRBJ1-5, with unresolved D. CDR1 and CDR2 from the germline V gene are SNHLY and FYNNEI. Trimming removed 8 bases from V and 1 base from J, with 6 bases in between. This CDR3 has 12 amino acids.

The chain carries TRBV2 and TRBJ2-1, with TRBD1 as a possible D gene (5 bases). The CDR3 totals 17 residues. CDR1 and CDR2 (germline): SNHLY, FYNNEI. Trimming took 2 bases from V and 10 from J, leaving 24 bases between them. CDR3 amino acids: CASSERGGDFSIGEQFF. In DNA, the CDR3 is TGTGCCAGCAGTGAAAGGGGTGGGGATTTCTCTATCGGCGAGCAGTTCTTC. The full variable domain, in which reference TRBV2 and TRBJ2-1 provide the parts outside the CDR3, is EPEVTQTPSHQVTQMGQEVILRCVPISNHLYFYWYRQILGQKVEFLVSFYNNEISEKSEIFDDQFSVERPDGSNFTLKIRSTKLEDSAMYFCASSERGGDFSIGEQFFGPGTRLTVL.